Shown below are 19 T cell receptor beta chains from a single sample sequenced in a study of T-cell reconstitution after alpha-beta-depleted transplantation in children. Preparing the TCRbeta library involved the use of unique molecular identifiers. TCRdb re-called the PCR reads through MiXCR, storing one row per CDR3 protein. Of around 700,000 distinct CDR3 sequences listed, about an eighth are singletons. This specimen consisted of PBMCs, obtained before TCRalphabeta/CD19-depleted stem cell transplant. These receptors originate from a girl aged 2 to 9 with congenital amegakaryocytic thrombocytopenia, due to receive a stem cell transplant.

V is TRBV5-1 and J is TRBJ2-2, with 7 bases identical to TRBD2. This CDR3 region has 19 residues. After removal of 9 bases from V and 0 bases from J, the junction contained 20 bases not matched to a gene. From germline, CDR1 is SGHRS and CDR2 YFSETQ. The CDR3 nucleotides read TGCGCCACCCCAGGAGACGGGCGGGAGCACCTTGCGAACACCGGGGAGCTGTTTTTT. This codes for CATPGDGREHLANTGELFF.

This clonotype was counted between two and nine times. This rearrangement joins TRBV7-2 to TRBJ1-5; unclear D gene. The CDR3 is 14 amino acids. Germline CDR1 reads SGHTA; CDR2 reads FQGNSA. Trimming took 2 bases from V and 0 from J, leaving 5 bases between them. The CDR3 sequence: CASSLRFSNQPQHF. The CDR3 nucleotides read TGTGCCAGCAGCTTAAGGTTTAGCAATCAGCCCCAGCATTTT.

Ten or more counts support this clonotype. This chain links TRBV7-6 with TRBJ2-3; 9 bases match TRBD2. CDR1 and CDR2 from the germline V gene are SGHVS and FNYEAQ. The CDR3 consists of 17 residues. The trim removed 2 bases at V and 5 bases at J, leaving 11 bases unmatched. Here the CDR3 reads CASSLYPIAGEVDTQYF. The CDR3 region has the DNA TGTGCCAGCAGCTTATACCCAATAGCGGGAGAAGTAGATACGCAGTATTTT.

The genes are TRBV29-1 and TRBJ2-7; D might be TRBD1 (5 bases). The V gene lost 7 bases and the J gene lost 10 bases, with 32 bases spanning the gap. The length of the CDR3 is 16 residues. Per the germline V gene, CDR1 is SQVTM and CDR2 is ANQGSEA. In DNA, the CDR3 is TGCAGCGCTACAGGAAATACGATGGGGATCCCCCTGATTCAGTACTTC. Translation: CSATGNTMGIPLIQYF.

V is TRBV20-1 and J is TRBJ1-1; the D is unclear. CDR3 length: 13 amino acids. CDR1 is DFQATT and CDR2 is SNEGSKA in the germline V gene (reference sequence). Trimming left V 5 bases short and J 5 bases short, with 15 bases between. CDR3 sequence (DNA): TGCAGTGCTTCAAGGGTAAAGCTGACTGAAGCTTTCTTT. The encoded protein is CSASRVKLTEAFF.

This clonotype was detected only a few times. J is TRBJ2-1 and V is TRBV27, with D unresolved. The CDR3 totals 14 residues. The germline gives CDR1 MNHEY, CDR2 SMNVEV (reference sequence). Trimming cost V 6 bases and J 3 bases, with 12 bases left between them. CDR3 DNA sequence: TGTGCCAGCAGGGCTAGGGCAAACTACAATGAGCAGTTCTTC. The encoded protein is CASRARANYNEQFF.

This clonotype was seen at least ten times. The gene calls are TRBV20-1 and TRBJ2-3; TRBD1 or TRBD2 may be the D gene (5 bases each). CDR3 length: 13 residues. Germline V CDR1 and CDR2: DFQATT, SNEGSKA (reference sequence). The V and J ends lost 4 bases and 3 bases respectively, with 11 bases between them. CDR3 DNA sequence: TGCAGTGCTACAGGGTGGAGGACAGATACGCAGTATTTT. Its translation is CSATGWRTDTQYF.

This clonotype was counted at least ten times. V is TRBV5-1 and J is TRBJ2-5, with D perhaps matching TRBD1 or TRBD2 (5 bases each). V was trimmed by 2 bases and J by 5 bases, leaving 10 bases between them. The CDR3 length is 13 residues. Germline V gene data show CDR1 as SGHRS and CDR2 as YFSETQ. CDR3 in DNA: TGCGCCAGCAGCTTTACTAGGGGCGAGACCCAGTACTTC. It codes for CASSFTRGETQYF.

This clonotype was detected only a few times. The genes are TRBV10-3 and TRBJ2-2; unclear D gene. CDR3 length equals 14 residues. The germline V and J ends were trimmed by 7 bases and 7 bases, with 16 bases remaining between them. Germline loops: CDR1 ENHRY, CDR2 SYGVKD. The CDR3 loop reads CAIKIHPPDGELFF. The DNA for the CDR3 is TGTGCCATCAAAATCCACCCACCCGACGGGGAGCTGTTTTTT.

This clonotype was detected a few times. CDR3 DNA sequence: TGTGCCAGCAGTGAACAGCTTTGGGACAGGCGAGGCTACACCTTC. Protein: CASSEQLWDRRGYTF. The V and J genes are TRBV25-1 and TRBJ1-2; TRBD1 matches 8 bases. The V segment lost 2 bases and the J segment 8 bases; nucleotides outside the gene matches: 10. Germline V gives CDR1 MGHDK, CDR2 SYGVNS. CDR3 length equals 15 residues.

In regard to this clonotype: With a much larger clone just one base away, this may be a read error. The genes are TRBV6-1 and TRBJ2-7, with D unresolved. The CDR3 loop spans 15 amino acids. Deletions cut 6 bases from V and 4 bases from J, with 19 bases between. CDR1 MNHNS and CDR2 SASEGT come from the germline V gene. The CDR3 DNA reads TGTGCCAGCAGCCCTGGTGAAAGTACAACGTACGAGCAGTACTTC. Residues: CASSPGESTTYEQYF.

This clonotype was seen at least ten times. This rearrangement joins TRBV6-1 to TRBJ1-6; D not certain. Germline loops: CDR1 MNHNS, CDR2 SASEGT. Trimming removed 5 bases at V and 7 bases at J, with 12 bases between. The CDR3 runs to 14 residues. The CDR3 region is CASSRHQLNSPLHF. The CDR3 DNA follows: TGTGCCAGCAGTCGACACCAGTTAAATTCACCCCTCCACTTT.

This chain connects TRBV29-1 to TRBJ2-3; 9 nucleotides align to TRBD1. The CDR3 is made up of 18 amino acids. The V and J ends lost 0 bases and 7 bases, in that order; junction bases with no gene match: 17. CDR1 is SQVTM and CDR2 is ANQGSEA in the germline V gene. The CDR3 region is CSVEDLNPGQGIFYTQYF. The CDR3 bases are TGCAGCGTTGAAGATCTAAACCCGGGACAGGGAATTTTCTATACGCAGTATTTT.

In its sample, this clonotype was seen once. A much larger clone differs by one base, so this may be a read error. The chain couples TRBV20-1 to TRBJ2-1, with 11 bases matching TRBD2. V shed 3 bases and J 7 bases; nucleotides not matched to a gene: 2. The CDR3 covers 13 residues. The germline V gene has CDR1 DFQATT and CDR2 SNEGSKA (reference sequence). The CDR3 DNA follows: TGCAGTGCTAGGGGACTAGCGGCGAATGAGCAGTTCTTC. Translating it yields CSARGLAANEQFF.

The sample holds many counts of this clonotype. The chain uses TRBV20-1 and TRBJ2-1; D is perhaps TRBD2 (6 bases). Germline CDR1 reads DFQATT; CDR2 reads SNEGSKA (reference sequence). The CDR3 is 13 residues long. V was trimmed by 7 bases and J by 5 bases, leaving 15 bases between them. The CDR3 nucleotides read TGCAGTGGAAGGGCGGGAACTAACAATGAGCAGTTCTTC. Translated: CSGRAGTNNEQFF.

This clonotype turned up a few times. The chain is built from TRBV12-3 or TRBV12-4 and TRBJ2-3; D remains unclear. Between the trimmed V and J ends, which lost 8 bases and 2 bases, there was a span of 14 bases. The CDR3 contains 14 residues. The CDR3 coding sequence is TGTGCCAGCGATTGGAAGCACAACACAGATACGCAGTATTTT. It specifies CASDWKHNTDTQYF.

This clonotype is a singleton in its sample. This may be a read error: a much more frequent sequence differs by one nucleotide. This chain uses TRBV6-5 with TRBJ2-1; 9 nucleotides align to TRBD2. The CDR3 covers 16 residues. Germline lookup yields CDR1 MNHEY and CDR2 SVGAGI. The CDR3: CASSYSRLSGRNEQLF. The CDR3, as DNA: TGTGCCAGCAGTTACTCGCGGTTGAGCGGGAGGAATGAGCAGCTCTTC.

This clonotype was observed a few times. The rearrangement links TRBV21-1 to TRBJ2-7. TRBV21-1 is noted as a pseudogene. The CDR3 covers 15 residues. The DNA of the CDR3 is TGTGCCAGTTCCACCCAGACACGTTCGTGGCACGAGCAGTACTTC. Protein: CASSTQTRSWHEQYF.

This clonotype was counted between two and nine times. The rearrangement joins TRBV29-1 to TRBJ2-3, with D possibly being TRBD2 (5 bases). The germline CDR1 and CDR2 sequences are SQVTM and ANQGSEA. The V and J ends lost 4 bases and 2 bases respectively, with 16 bases between them. The length of the CDR3 is 15 residues. The CDR3: CSVGRLASNTDTQYF. CDR3 bases: TGCAGCGTTGGTCGGCTAGCCTCGAACACAGATACGCAGTATTTT.